Sequencing of this T cell receptor (beta chain) was carried out in a study of PD-1 blockade in classical Hodgkin lymphoma (dated by TCRdb to 2019 to 2021). About the investigation overall: Nivolumab dosing was 3 mg/kg intravenously every 2 weeks, continuing until either disease progression or unacceptable toxicity. The study used TCR beta sequencing and CyTOF to define a peripheral blood immune signature of response to PD-1 blockade in classical Hodgkin lymphoma. General study outcomes and caveats: Patients starting nivolumab less than 1 year after ASCT had lower diversity and were excluded from later analyses to avoid confounding by immune reconstitution. Baseline TCR diversity was reported to be lower in newly diagnosed patients than in healthy donors, and even lower in relapsed/refractory patients. The study covered only a single clinical trial cohort, and the causes of the repertoire differences, possibly disease activity or prior therapy, were still not defined. Baseline diversity similar to that of newly diagnosed patients was observed in trial patients achieving complete response, whereas significantly lower diversity was observed in partial responders and progressors. A significant rise by C4D1 was seen in CD4+ but not CD8+ TCR diversity (p=0.0027 vs p=0.16), with the rise being most apparent in complete responders (p=0.02).

Concerning this clone: Its antigen remains undetermined. No per-base quality is available; no much larger clone lies one base away.

Reading the label with the study, this specimen's time point is: cycle 4 day 1 (C4D1), after around six weeks of nivolumab. Every trial patient had relapsed after autologous stem cell transplantation, and cohorts A, B and C differed in prior brentuximab vedotin exposure. A total of over 50 patients with relapsed/refractory classical Hodgkin lymphoma made up the trial cohort, and each patient's best overall response was complete response, partial response or progressive disease. In the multi-cohort phase II CheckMate 205 trial, trial patients received single-agent nivolumab. An independent review committee assessed best overall response by applying the 2007 International Working Group response criteria. Trial PBMCs were collected immediately before nivolumab initiation (C1D1) and during therapy at cycle 2 day 1 and cycle 4 day 1. After peripheral blood was drawn into 8 mL Vacutainer Cell Preparation Tubes, PBMCs were isolated by centrifugation and then cryopreserved.

Genomic DNA was extracted with the Qiagen DNeasy kit from unsorted PBMCs and from negatively selected CD4+ and CD8+ fractions. Using primers that anneal to V and J segments, immunoSEQ multiplex PCR amplified the TCR beta CDR3 regions. A synthetic immune receptor repertoire was used to minimize amplification bias, and any remaining bias was removed computationally after sequencing. In the paper's pipeline: Custom Python scripts were used to quantify repertoire diversity as the Shannon entropy index. Unsorted, CD4+ and CD8+ repertoires were analyzed separately, except for combined analyses in which CD4+ and CD8+ sequences were merged in silico. Clonal expansion was defined as at least a 2-fold frequency increase after treatment relative to C1D1, with a pseudocount of 0.5 for undetected baseline clones. Clones with 0 or 1 copy at C1D1 were classified as singleton clones, and clones with 2 or more copies were classified as non-singleton clones. By matching protein sequences in sorted samples from the same patient, clones expanded in unsorted samples were annotated as CD4+, CD8+ or unknown. Wilcoxon tests on paired samples were used to test changes in diversity from C1D1 to C4D1. Imported from immuneACCESS, the table was reduced by TCRdb to in-frame sequences with V and J called. These copies leave out some clones; in studies compared against another copy, an unresolved V gene accounts for under half, and the cause of the remainder is not known. The DNA was the basis for D and trimming; V, J and clone size are from that table. The sample data list approximately 52,000 clones, and around 86% of these were observed just once. Approximately 7% of the sample is taken by the ten largest.

The sample was peripheral blood mononuclear cells (PBMCs), taken before the fourth cycle of nivolumab. This TCR derives from a human donor with classical Hodgkin lymphoma.

The DNA sequence is given as TGTGCCATCTCAGGGGTAGGCAACATTCAGTACTTC. Protein translation: CAISGVGNIQYF. Recombination connected TRBV19 to TRBJ2-4, with TRBD1 tentatively as D gene (6 bases match). The CDR3 runs 12 amino acids, cysteine and phenylalanine included. Just CDR3 DNA is preserved here, 36 bases in frame from base 1. V and J lose 10 bases and 7 bases, and a span of 14 bases separates them. CDR1 LNHDA and CDR2 SQIVND are derived from the germline V gene (reference sequence).